This T cell receptor beta chain originates from a study of control samples from healthy donors and cancer patients. Measured with immunoSEQ multiplex PCR; TCRdb has only the in-frame clones, and not every one. This sample yields about 86,000 clones, of which roughly nine tenths are seen a single time; about 10% belongs to the top ten. The sample comprised PBMCs. This sequence originates from a woman in her forties or fifties with colorectal cancer.

The chain's CDR3 is CASSRPGQLEKLFF. The CDR3 DNA reads as TGTGCCAGCAGCCGCCCGGGACAGCTTGAAAAACTGTTTTTT. The chain recombines TRBV6-5 with TRBJ1-4; 7 bases are shared with TRBD1. V lost 6 bases, J lost 7 bases, and 8 bases stayed unmatched. Per the germline V gene, CDR1 is MNHEY and CDR2 is SVGAGI. The CDR3 spans 14 residues.